This TCR beta chain was observed in a study of control samples from healthy donors and cancer patients. The CDR3 is 14 residues long. Trimming removed 1 base from V and 5 bases from J, with 8 bases in between. Germline CDR1 and CDR2: SEHNR and FQNEAQ (reference sequence). Here immunoSEQ multiplex PCR was the method, and the copy in TCRdb shows in-frame clones only, minus some. The table shows approximately 180,000 clones, with 90% to 95% occurring only once. Sequenced input: blood. J is TRBJ1-4 and V is TRBV7-9, with D possibly matching TRBD1 (5 bases). The receptor comes from a woman younger than 30 in good health. The CDR3 loop is CASSLGSGNEKLFF. CDR3 bases: TGTGCCAGCAGCTTAGGGTCAGGGAATGAAAAACTGTTTTTT.